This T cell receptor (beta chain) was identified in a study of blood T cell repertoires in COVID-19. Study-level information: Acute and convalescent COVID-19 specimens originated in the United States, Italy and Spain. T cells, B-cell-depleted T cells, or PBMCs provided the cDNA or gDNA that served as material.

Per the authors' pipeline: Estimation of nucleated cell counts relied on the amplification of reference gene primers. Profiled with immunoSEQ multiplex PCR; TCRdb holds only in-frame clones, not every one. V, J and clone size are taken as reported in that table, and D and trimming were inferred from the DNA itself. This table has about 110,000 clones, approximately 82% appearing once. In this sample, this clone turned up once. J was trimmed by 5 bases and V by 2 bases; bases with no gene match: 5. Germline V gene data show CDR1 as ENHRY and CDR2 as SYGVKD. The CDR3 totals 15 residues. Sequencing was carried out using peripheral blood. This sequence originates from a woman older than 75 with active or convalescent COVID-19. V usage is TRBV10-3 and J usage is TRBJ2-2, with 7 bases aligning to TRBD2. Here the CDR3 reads CAISEGRGATGELFF. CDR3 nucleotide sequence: TGTGCCATCAGTGAGGGGAGGGGTGCTACCGGGGAGCTGTTTTTT.